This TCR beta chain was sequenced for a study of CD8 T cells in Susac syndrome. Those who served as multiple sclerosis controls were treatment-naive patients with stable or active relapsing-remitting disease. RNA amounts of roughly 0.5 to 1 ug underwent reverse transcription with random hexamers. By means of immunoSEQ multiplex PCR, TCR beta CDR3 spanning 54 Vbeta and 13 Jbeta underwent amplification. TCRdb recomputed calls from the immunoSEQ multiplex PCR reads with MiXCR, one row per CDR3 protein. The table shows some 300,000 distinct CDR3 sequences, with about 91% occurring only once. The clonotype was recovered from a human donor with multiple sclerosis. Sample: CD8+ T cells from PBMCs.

The CDR3: CASSLEAGRETQYF. The CDR3 DNA follows: TGTGCCAGCAGCTTGGAAGCAGGGCGGGAGACCCAGTACTTC. The genes are TRBV5-6 and TRBJ2-5, with TRBD1 as a possible D gene (5 bases). CDR1 and CDR2 from the germline V gene are SGHDT and YYEEEE. V dropped 0 bases and J dropped 5 bases, with 11 bases sitting between them. There are 14 residues in the CDR3.